This T cell receptor beta chain was captured by sequencing in a study of CD8 T cells in Susac syndrome. Study context: Within the sequenced Susac syndrome patient group, five or six exhibited active disease and roughly 8 were in remission.

Random hexamers served to reverse transcribe about 0.5 to 1 ug RNA. TCRdb ran MiXCR on the immunoSEQ multiplex PCR reads and lists one entry per CDR3 protein. The data hold around 170,000 distinct CDR3 sequences, with around 95% observed a single time. Germline lookup yields CDR1 LGHNA and CDR2 YSLEER. V trimming: 3 bases; J trimming: 4 bases; junction bases outside the gene matches: 5. This CDR3 is built from 15 residues. Sequencing targeted TCR beta in T cells from blood (CD8+ and CD4+). The receptor's source is a human donor with Susac syndrome. The genes are TRBV4-3 and TRBJ2-1; 8 positions agree with TRBD1. Sequencing used CD4+ T cells from PBMCs. CDR3 amino acids: CASSQVGQVYNEQFF. The CDR3 DNA is TGCGCCAGCAGCCAGGTGGGACAGGTATACAATGAGCAGTTCTTC.